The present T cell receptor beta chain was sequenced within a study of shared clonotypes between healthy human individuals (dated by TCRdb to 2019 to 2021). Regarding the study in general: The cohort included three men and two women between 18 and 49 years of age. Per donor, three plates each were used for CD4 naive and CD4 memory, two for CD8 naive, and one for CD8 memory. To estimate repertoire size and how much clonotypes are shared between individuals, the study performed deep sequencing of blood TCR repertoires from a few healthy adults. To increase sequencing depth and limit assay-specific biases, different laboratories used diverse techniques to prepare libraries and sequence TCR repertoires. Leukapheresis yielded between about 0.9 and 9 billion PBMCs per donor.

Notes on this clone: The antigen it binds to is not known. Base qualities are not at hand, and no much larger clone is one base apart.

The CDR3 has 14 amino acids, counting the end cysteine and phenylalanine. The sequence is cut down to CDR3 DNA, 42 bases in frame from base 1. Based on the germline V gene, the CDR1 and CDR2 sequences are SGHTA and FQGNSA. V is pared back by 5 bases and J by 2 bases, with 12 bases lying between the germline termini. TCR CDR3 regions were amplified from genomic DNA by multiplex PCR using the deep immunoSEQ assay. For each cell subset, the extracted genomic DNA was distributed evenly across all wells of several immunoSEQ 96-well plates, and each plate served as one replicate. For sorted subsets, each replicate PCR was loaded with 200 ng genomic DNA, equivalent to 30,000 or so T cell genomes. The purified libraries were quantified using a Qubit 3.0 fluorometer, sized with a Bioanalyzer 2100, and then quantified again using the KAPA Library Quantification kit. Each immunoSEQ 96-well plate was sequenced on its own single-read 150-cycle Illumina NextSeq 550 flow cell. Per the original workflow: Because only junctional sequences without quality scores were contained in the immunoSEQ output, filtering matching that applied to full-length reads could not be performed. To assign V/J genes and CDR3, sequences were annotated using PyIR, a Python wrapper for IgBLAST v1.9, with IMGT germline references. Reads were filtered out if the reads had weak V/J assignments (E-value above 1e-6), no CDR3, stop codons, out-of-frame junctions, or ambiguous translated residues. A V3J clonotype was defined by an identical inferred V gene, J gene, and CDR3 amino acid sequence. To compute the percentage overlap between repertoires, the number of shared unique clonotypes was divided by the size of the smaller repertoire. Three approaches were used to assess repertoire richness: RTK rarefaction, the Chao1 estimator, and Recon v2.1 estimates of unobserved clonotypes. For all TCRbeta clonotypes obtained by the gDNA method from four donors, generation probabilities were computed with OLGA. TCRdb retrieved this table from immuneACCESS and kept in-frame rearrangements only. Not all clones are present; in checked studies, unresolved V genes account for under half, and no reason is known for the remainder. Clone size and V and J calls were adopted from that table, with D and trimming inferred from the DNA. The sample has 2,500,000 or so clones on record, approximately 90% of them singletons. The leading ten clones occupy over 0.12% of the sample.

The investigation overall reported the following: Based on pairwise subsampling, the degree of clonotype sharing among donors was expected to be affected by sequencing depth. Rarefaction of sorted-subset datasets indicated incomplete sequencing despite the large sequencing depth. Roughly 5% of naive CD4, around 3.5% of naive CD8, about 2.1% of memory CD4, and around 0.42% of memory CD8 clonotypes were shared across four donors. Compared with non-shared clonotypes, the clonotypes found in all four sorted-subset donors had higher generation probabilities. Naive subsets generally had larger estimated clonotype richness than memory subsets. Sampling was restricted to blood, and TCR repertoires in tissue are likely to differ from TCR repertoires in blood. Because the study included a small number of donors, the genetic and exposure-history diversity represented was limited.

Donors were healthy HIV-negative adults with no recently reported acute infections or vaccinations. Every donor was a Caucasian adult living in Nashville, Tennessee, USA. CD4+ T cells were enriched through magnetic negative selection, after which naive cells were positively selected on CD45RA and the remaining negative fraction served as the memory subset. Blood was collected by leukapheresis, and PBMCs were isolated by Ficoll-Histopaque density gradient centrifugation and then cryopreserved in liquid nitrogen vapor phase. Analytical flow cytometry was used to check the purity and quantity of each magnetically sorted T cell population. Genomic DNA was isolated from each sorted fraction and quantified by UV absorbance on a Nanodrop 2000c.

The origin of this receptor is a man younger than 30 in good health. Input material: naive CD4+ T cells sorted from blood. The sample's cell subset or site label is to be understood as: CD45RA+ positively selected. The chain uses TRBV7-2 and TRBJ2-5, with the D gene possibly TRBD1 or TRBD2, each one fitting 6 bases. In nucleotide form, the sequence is TGTGCCAGCAGCAGAGGGGGGACACAAGAGACCCAGTACTTC. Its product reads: CASSRGGTQETQYF. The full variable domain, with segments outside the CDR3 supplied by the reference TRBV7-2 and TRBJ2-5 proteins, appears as GAGVSQSPSNKVTEKGKDVELRCDPISGHTALYWYRQSLGQGLEFLIYFQGNSAPDKSGLPSDRFSAERTGGSVSTLTIQRTQQEDSAVYLCASSRGGTQETQYFGPGTRLLVL.